These 3 T cell receptor beta chains came from one sample sequenced in a study of control samples from healthy donors and cancer patients. TCRdb keeps only in-frame clones here, not all; method: immunoSEQ multiplex PCR. This table has 150,000 to 180,000 clones, approximately 96% appearing once. The material sequenced was blood. These receptors all stem from a man aged 35-49 years in good health.

This clone was detected only once. The chain links TRBV6-4 to TRBJ1-1, with a weak D call TRBD1 (5 bases). This CDR3 contains 15 residues. Germline V gives CDR1 MRHNA, CDR2 SNTAGT. The V and J ends lost 6 bases and 3 bases respectively, with 17 bases between them. The CDR3 is CASRAEEGLDTEAFF. The DNA for the CDR3 is TGTGCCAGCAGGGCCGAGGAGGGGTTGGACACTGAAGCTTTCTTT.

The J gene is TRBJ2-7, the V gene TRBV11-2; D remains ambiguous. The CDR3 contains 14 residues. The germline V gene has CDR1 SGHAT and CDR2 FQNNGV. V was shortened by 2 bases and J by 2 bases, with 10 bases between the two germline ends. Here the CDR3 reads CASSLSPRTYEQYF. The CDR3 region has the DNA TGTGCCAGCAGCTTATCCCCCAGGACCTACGAGCAGTACTTC.

This clone has just one count. CDR3 DNA sequence: TGTGCCAGCAGAGGACTCCAGTGGGATACGCAGTATTTT. Translation gives CASRGLQWDTQYF. V usage is TRBV2 and J usage is TRBJ2-3; a weak D match, TRBD2 (5 bases). Germline V lookup: CDR1 SNHLY, CDR2 FYNNEI. This CDR3 contains 13 residues. V was trimmed by 6 bases and J by 6 bases, leaving 13 bases between them.